This passage covers 9 T cell receptor beta chains from one sample sequenced in a study of human T cells and chemical hapten exposure. Sample time point: pre-sensitization, week 0. The sample's treatment: therapeutic diphenylcyclopropenone sensitization with weekly scalp DPC. In TCRdb, the RACE reads were re-called with MiXCR into one record per CDR3 protein. The sample has 45,000 to 60,000 distinct CDR3 sequences; 9.4% are singletons. The specimen was whole blood, collected in connection with sensitization to the hapten diphenylcyclopropenone (DPC). These receptors all come from a woman aged 40-49 years with alopecia areata. Some clones in this sample may be carry-over from other donors' samples.

V usage is TRBV18 and J usage is TRBJ2-2; no definite D call. Between the trimmed V and J ends, which lost 2 bases and 1 base, there was a span of 11 bases. Germline V gene sequence: CDR1 KGHSH, CDR2 LQKENI. The CDR3 is made up of 16 amino acids. CDR3: CASSPGSNLNTGELFF. CDR3 DNA sequence: TGTGCCAGCTCACCAGGATCGAACCTGAACACCGGGGAGCTGTTTTTT.

This clonotype was counted a few times. V and J are TRBV28 and TRBJ2-7, with 9 bases identical to TRBD1. Germline lookup yields CDR1 MDHEN and CDR2 SYDVKM. CDR3 length equals 17 residues. After removal of 4 bases from V and 6 bases from J, the junction contained 16 bases not matched to a gene. Here the CDR3 reads CASSSHGAGTGRTEQYF. CDR3 nucleotide sequence: TGTGCCAGCAGTTCCCACGGTGCCGGGACAGGGAGAACCGAGCAGTACTTC.

This clonotype was recorded a few times. The J gene is TRBJ1-2, the V gene TRBV30, with unresolved D. The CDR3 has 16 residues. The germline V and J ends were trimmed by 0 bases and 3 bases, with 17 bases remaining between them. Germline values: CDR1 GTSNPN, CDR2 SVGIG (reference sequence). The CDR3 DNA is TGTGCCTGGAGTGTACTTAAGAGACGGGGTTACTATGGCTACACCTTC. It encodes CAWSVLKRRGYYGYTF.

This clonotype has at least ten counts. The genes are TRBV6-1 and TRBJ1-2; D unclear. V lost 0 bases and J lost 7, with 9 bases in between. Germline values: CDR1 MNHNS, CDR2 SASEGT. CDR3 length equals 13 residues. The CDR3 protein is CASSEAVKGGYTF. The CDR3 DNA reads as TGTGCCAGCAGTGAAGCTGTTAAAGGTGGCTACACCTTC.

This clonotype has a count of ten or more. This sequence joins TRBV30 and TRBJ1-1, with no clear D. The CDR3 is 11 amino acids. V dropped 4 bases and J dropped 7 bases, with 10 bases sitting between them. Per germline, CDR1 GTSNPN and CDR2 SVGIG (reference sequence). CDR3 in amino acids: CAWTPRGEAFF. CDR3 coding DNA: TGTGCCTGGACCCCACGGGGTGAAGCTTTCTTT.

V and J are TRBV4-2 and TRBJ2-5; perhaps TRBD2 as D (6 bases). The CDR3 is 16 residues long. V was clipped by 1 base and J by 3 bases, with 15 bases between them. The germline CDR1 and CDR2 sequences are LGHNA and YNFKEQ. The CDR3 region has the DNA TGTGCCAGCAGCCAAGGTCCGGGTAGCGGTGAAGAGACCCAGTACTTC. It is translated as CASSQGPGSGEETQYF.

This clonotype showed up just a few times. The chain carries TRBV7-2 and TRBJ2-7, with 14 bases lining up with TRBD2. This CDR3 spans 15 amino acids. The trim removed 5 bases at V and 4 bases at J, leaving 4 bases unmatched. Germline V gene lookup returns CDR1 SGHTA and CDR2 FQGNSA. The CDR3 sequence is CASSLRTSGGYEQYF. CDR3 nucleotide sequence: TGTGCCAGCAGCCTACGGACTAGCGGGGGGTACGAGCAGTACTTC.

This sequence joins TRBV6-2 or TRBV6-3 and TRBJ2-3; D remains ambiguous. Germline CDR1 and CDR2: MNHEY and SVGEGT. Trimming shortened V by 6 bases and J by 5 bases, and 15 bases separated the two germline ends. The CDR3 length is 14 residues. This CDR3 reads CASSPHQAIDTQYF. In nucleotides, the CDR3 is TGTGCCAGCAGCCCCCACCAGGCCATAGATACGCAGTATTTT.

This clonotype was counted at least ten times. The rearrangement joins TRBV7-6 to TRBJ2-2; TRBD1 is a possible D gene (5 bases). Germline lookup yields CDR1 SGHVS and CDR2 FNYEAQ. The CDR3 runs to 15 residues. The V end was cut by 3 bases, the J end by 2 bases, with 10 bases between. CDR3: CASSLTDRNTGELFF. CDR3 sequence (DNA): TGTGCCAGCAGCTTGACCGACAGAAACACCGGGGAGCTGTTTTTT. The variable domain in full, completed from reference TRBV7-6 and TRBJ2-2, reads GAGVSQSPRYKVTKRGQDVALRCDPISGHVSLYWYRQALGQGPEFLTYFNYEAQQDKSGLPNDRFSAERPEGSISTLTIQRTEQRDSAMYRCASSLTDRNTGELFFGEGSRLTVL.